This is a list of T cell receptor beta chains from one sample in a study of T-cell reconstitution after alpha-beta-depleted transplantation in children. Each CDR3 protein gets one entry after TCRdb re-called the PCR reads with MiXCR. The data contain fewer than 400,000 distinct CDR3 sequences, about a fifth of them singletons. The sample consisted of PBMCs from the stem cell graft donor, taken from the stem cell graft. The receptors were gathered from a human donor who donated a stem cell graft to a child with acute myeloid leukemia. CDR3s include the opening cysteine and the closing phenylalanine or tryptophan. Fields, in order: V gene, D gene, J gene, clone size, CDR3 protein, CDR3 DNA. A D gene is named only where the DNA matches it firmly. Only some rows state a clone size, as once, few, many or a class for expanded clones.

TRBV28	NA	TRBJ1-6	once	CASGGSPGGSPLHF	TGTGCCAGCGGGGGGTCTCCCGGGGGATCACCCCTCCACTTT
TRBV29-1	NA	TRBJ2-2	many	CSVARNTGELFF	TGCAGCGTTGCGAGGAACACCGGGGAGCTGTTTTTT
TRBV20-1	NA	TRBJ1-1	NA	CSASSLDNKNTEAFF	TGCAGTGCTAGCTCTCTGGACAACAAAAACACTGAAGCTTTCTTT
TRBV20-1	NA	TRBJ2-1	many	CSAPSVNEQFF	TGCAGTGCACCCTCCGTCAATGAGCAGTTCTTC
TRBV6-2/TRBV6-3	TRBD1	TRBJ1-2	few	CASSRTGLAPGYGYTF	TGTGCCAGCAGTCGGACAGGTCTTGCCCCGGGATATGGCTACACCTTC
TRBV5-5	TRBD2	TRBJ2-3	few	CASSPEVGTTRAQYF	TGTGCCAGCAGCCCGGAGGTTGGGACTACTAGGGCGCAGTATTTT
TRBV29-1	NA	TRBJ2-3	many	CSVEQGTDMQYF	TGCAGCGTTGAACAGGGCACAGATATGCAGTATTTT
TRBV28	NA	TRBJ2-7	few	CASSFGFGQNSYEQYF	TGTGCCAGCAGTTTCGGTTTTGGGCAGAACTCCTACGAGCAGTACTTC
TRBV14	TRBD2	TRBJ2-1	NA	CASSQAFGGVNEQFF	TGTGCCAGCAGCCAAGCTTTTGGGGGGGTAAATGAGCAGTTCTTC
TRBV20-1	TRBD2	TRBJ2-7	few	CSARLAGVFEQYF	TGCAGTGCTAGACTAGCGGGCGTCTTCGAGCAGTACTTC
TRBV7-2	TRBD2	TRBJ2-7	NA	CASSLQPGGPYEQYF	TGTGCCAGCAGCTTACAGCCGGGGGGACCCTACGAGCAGTACTTC
TRBV29-1	NA	TRBJ2-7	few	CSVEDRDRDFYEQYF	TGCAGCGTTGAAGATCGTGACAGGGACTTCTACGAGCAGTACTTC
TRBV20-1	TRBD2	TRBJ2-7	many	CSASLAGVRYEQYF	TGCAGTGCTAGTCTAGCGGGAGTTAGGTACGAGCAGTACTTC
TRBV29-1	NA	TRBJ2-5	NA	CSVGVGQETQYF	TGCAGCGTTGGGGTCGGCCAAGAGACCCAGTACTTC
TRBV6-2/TRBV6-3	TRBD2	TRBJ2-7	many	CATGLAGGRYEQYF	TGTGCCACCGGACTAGCGGGAGGGAGGTACGAGCAGTACTTC
TRBV9	NA	TRBJ2-7	NA	CASSASPVVQSHEQYF	TGTGCCAGCAGCGCCTCCCCTGTGGTTCAGTCCCACGAGCAGTACTTC
TRBV4-3	NA	TRBJ2-7	NA	CASSQDVADEQYF	TGCGCCAGCAGTCAGGACGTTGCTGACGAGCAGTACTTC
TRBV27	TRBD1	TRBJ1-1	many	CASSFRLRQGEGEAFF	TGTGCCAGCAGTTTCCGGTTGAGACAGGGGGAGGGTGAAGCTTTCTTT
TRBV12-3/TRBV12-4	TRBD1	TRBJ1-2	NA	CASTLWGGQGTGYTF	TGTGCCAGCACCCTCTGGGGGGGACAGGGGACTGGCTACACCTTC
TRBV12-3/TRBV12-4	TRBD1	TRBJ2-5	NA	CASSPGTGRSATQYF	TGTGCCAGCAGTCCCGGGACAGGACGATCGGCGACCCAGTACTTC
TRBV5-1	NA	TRBJ2-5	NA	CASSLDRGPYQETQYF	TGCGCCAGCAGCTTAGACCGGGGCCCGTACCAAGAGACCCAGTACTTC
TRBV24-1	NA	TRBJ1-1	NA	CATSDGDRHHTEAFF	TGTGCCACCAGTGATGGGGACCGACACCACACTGAAGCTTTCTTT
TRBV6-1	NA	TRBJ2-1	many	CASSEIPGFNEQFF	TGTGCCAGCAGTGAAATACCAGGGTTCAATGAGCAGTTCTTC
TRBV9	NA	TRBJ2-7	few	CASSLSPAGPTGEQYF	TGTGCCAGCAGCCTTTCCCCGGCAGGCCCCACGGGAGAGCAGTACTTC
TRBV5-1	TRBD2	TRBJ2-2	NA	CASSSGLAGPGELFF	TGCGCCAGCAGCTCAGGACTAGCGGGACCCGGGGAGCTGTTTTTT
TRBV28	TRBD2	TRBJ2-7	NA	CASSFRGGRVDGEQYF	TGTGCCAGCAGTTTTCGTGGCGGGAGAGTGGATGGGGAGCAGTACTTC
TRBV24-1	TRBD1	TRBJ2-5	NA	CATSDSDRVRETQYF	TGTGCCACCAGTGATTCTGACAGGGTCCGAGAGACCCAGTACTTC
TRBV9	TRBD2	TRBJ2-2	few	CASRREITGELFF	TGTGCCAGCAGGCGGGAGATCACCGGGGAGCTGTTTTTT
TRBV11-2	TRBD2	TRBJ2-1	NA	CASSFSSGFSYNEQFF	TGTGCCAGCAGCTTTTCTAGCGGGTTCTCCTACAATGAGCAGTTCTTC
TRBV20-1	NA	TRBJ1-6	NA	CSAWDHYNSPLHF	TGCAGTGCTTGGGACCACTATAATTCACCCCTCCACTTT
TRBV10-3	TRBD2	TRBJ2-1	few	CAISSGGRYDNEQFF	TGTGCCATCAGTTCCGGCGGGAGGTACGACAATGAGCAGTTCTTC
TRBV6-1	NA	TRBJ2-4	NA	CASRGTPVAKNIQYF	TGTGCCAGCAGAGGGACTCCGGTAGCCAAAAACATTCAGTACTTC
TRBV15	TRBD1	TRBJ1-5	few	CATSLALDRGEWPQHF	TGTGCCACCAGTCTTGCACTGGACAGGGGCGAATGGCCCCAGCATTTT
TRBV18	NA	TRBJ1-4	NA	CASSPLLAARGSLKLFF	TGTGCCAGCTCACCCCTTTTGGCTGCCAGGGGATCCTTAAAACTGTTTTTT
TRBV11-2	TRBD1	TRBJ2-1	few	CASSARDSFVPPSYNEQFF	TGTGCCAGCAGCGCCCGGGACAGCTTCGTACCACCCTCCTACAATGAGCAGTTCTTC
TRBV27	TRBD1	TRBJ1-1	NA	CASSSRTGYTEAFF	TGTGCCAGCAGTTCAAGGACAGGTTACACTGAAGCTTTCTTT
TRBV11-2	NA	TRBJ1-1	NA	CASSLDLGRTEAFF	TGTGCCAGCAGCTTAGATCTAGGAAGGACTGAAGCTTTCTTT
TRBV12-3/TRBV12-4	NA	TRBJ1-3	few	CASSSFDGNTIYF	TGTGCCAGCAGTTCTTTCGATGGAAACACCATATATTTT
TRBV6-2/TRBV6-3	NA	TRBJ1-2	once	CASSYSDRNYGYTF	TGTGCCAGCAGTTACTCCGACCGAAACTATGGCTACACCTTC
TRBV28	TRBD2	TRBJ2-1	few	CASSLGGRNYNEQFF	TGTGCCAGCAGTTTAGGCGGGAGGAACTACAATGAGCAGTTCTTC
TRBV28	NA	TRBJ2-7	NA	CASSDPGLDEQYF	TGTGCCAGCAGTGATCCTGGACTGGACGAGCAGTACTTC
TRBV5-1	TRBD1	TRBJ1-2	NA	CASSDTRDRVGYTF	TGCGCCAGCAGCGATACCCGGGACAGGGTAGGCTACACCTTC
TRBV20-1	TRBD1	TRBJ1-4	NA	CSASLRGLEKLFF	TGCAGTGCTAGCCTCAGGGGGCTTGAAAAACTGTTTTTT
TRBV28	TRBD2	TRBJ2-3	NA	CASSSVHQPIAGGDTQYF	TGTGCCAGCAGTTCCGTCCACCAACCTATAGCGGGAGGGGATACGCAGTATTTT
TRBV12-3/TRBV12-4	NA	TRBJ1-1	many	CASSTTENTEAFF	TGTGCCAGCAGTACAACGGAAAACACTGAAGCTTTCTTT
TRBV5-5	NA	TRBJ1-1	NA	CASSFPLGLQAFF	TGTGCCAGCAGCTTCCCTTTAGGGCTTCAGGCTTTCTTT
TRBV6-1	TRBD1	TRBJ1-2	few	CASSASTGGYGYTF	TGTGCCAGCAGCGCCTCGACAGGGGGGTATGGCTACACCTTC
TRBV5-1	TRBD2	TRBJ2-3	NA	CASSAPSSSGRSDTQYF	TGCGCCAGCAGCGCGCCTTCCTCTAGCGGGAGGTCAGATACGCAGTATTTT
TRBV29-1	TRBD2	TRBJ2-7	NA	CSVEDSASGRVDEQYF	TGCAGCGTTGAAGACTCTGCTAGCGGGAGAGTCGACGAGCAGTACTTC
TRBV10-3	NA	TRBJ2-1	NA	CAISVGLTKDEQFF	TGTGCCATCAGTGTGGGGCTTACCAAGGATGAGCAGTTCTTC